This T cell receptor beta chain was identified in a study of T cells in Graves' hyperthyroidism and ophthalmopathy. The source material, RNA transcripts, was used to amplify TCR beta CDR3 regions. Carried out on the TCR CDR3, a first-round RT-PCR used the HTBI primer set. TCRdb called the multiplex PCR reads again in MiXCR, with one record for every CDR3 protein. The sample includes under 450,000 distinct CDR3 sequences, about 18% seen only once; the top ten take more than 30%. Germline assignment: CDR1 WSHSY and CDR2 SAAADI. Trimming left V 3 bases short and J 0 bases short, with 24 bases between. The CDR3 is 20 residues long. This clonotype was picked up many times. Its specificity is not known. Exclusions: uncontrolled infection, other autoimmune disease, pregnancy, lactation. The PBMCs were sourced from fresh peripheral blood (about 9.6 ml). Overall study results and limits: Blood held most thyroid clonotypes expanded above 0.001 frequency.

The receptor was derived from a woman in her thirties with Graves' hyperthyroidism that later progressed to Graves' ophthalmopathy. Specimen: blood. The J gene is TRBJ1-5, the V gene TRBV10-2, with a possible D match to TRBD1 (5 bases). The CDR3 nucleotides read TGCGCCAGCAGTGATGTGATCGGACACGGACCAGTGAATAGCAATCAGCCCCAGCATTTT. Its translation is CASSDVIGHGPVNSNQPQHF.